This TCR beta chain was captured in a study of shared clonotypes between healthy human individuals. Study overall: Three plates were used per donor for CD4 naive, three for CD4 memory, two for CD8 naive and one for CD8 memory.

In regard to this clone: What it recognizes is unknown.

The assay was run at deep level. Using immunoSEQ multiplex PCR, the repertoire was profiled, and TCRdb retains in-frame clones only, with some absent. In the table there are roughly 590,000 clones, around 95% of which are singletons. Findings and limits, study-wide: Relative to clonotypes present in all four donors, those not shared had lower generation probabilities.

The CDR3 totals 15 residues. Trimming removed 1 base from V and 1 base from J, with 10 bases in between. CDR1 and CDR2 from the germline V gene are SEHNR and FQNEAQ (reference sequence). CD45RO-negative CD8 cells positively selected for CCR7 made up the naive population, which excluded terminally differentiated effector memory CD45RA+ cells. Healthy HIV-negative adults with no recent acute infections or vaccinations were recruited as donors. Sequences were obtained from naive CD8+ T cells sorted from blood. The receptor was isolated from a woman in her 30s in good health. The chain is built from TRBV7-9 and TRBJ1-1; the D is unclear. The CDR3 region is CASSLGGGENTEAFF. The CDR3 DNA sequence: TGTGCCAGCAGCTTAGGGGGTGGGGAGAACACTGAAGCTTTCTTT.